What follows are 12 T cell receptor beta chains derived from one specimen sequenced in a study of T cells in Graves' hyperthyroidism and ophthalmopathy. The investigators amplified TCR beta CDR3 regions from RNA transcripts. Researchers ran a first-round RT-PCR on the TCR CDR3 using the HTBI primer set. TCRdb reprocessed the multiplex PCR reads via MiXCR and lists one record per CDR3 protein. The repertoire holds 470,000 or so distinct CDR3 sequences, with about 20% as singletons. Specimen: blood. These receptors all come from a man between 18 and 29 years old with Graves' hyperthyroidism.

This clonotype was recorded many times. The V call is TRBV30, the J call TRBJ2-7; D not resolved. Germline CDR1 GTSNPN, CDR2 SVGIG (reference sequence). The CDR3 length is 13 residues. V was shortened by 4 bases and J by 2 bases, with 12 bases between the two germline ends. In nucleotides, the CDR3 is TGTGCCTGGACGTACGGTGATACCTACGAGCAGTACTTC. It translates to CAWTYGDTYEQYF.

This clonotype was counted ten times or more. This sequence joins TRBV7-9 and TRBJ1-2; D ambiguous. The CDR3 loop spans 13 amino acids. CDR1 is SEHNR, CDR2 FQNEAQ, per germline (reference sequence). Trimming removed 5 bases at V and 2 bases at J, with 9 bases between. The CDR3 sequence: CASSQSPNYGYTF. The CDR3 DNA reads TGTGCCAGCAGCCAGAGTCCCAACTATGGCTACACCTTC. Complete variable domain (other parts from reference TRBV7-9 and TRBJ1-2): DTGVSQNPRHKITKRGQNVTFRCDPISEHNRLYWYRQTLGQGPEFLTYFQNEAQLEKSRLLSDRFSAERPKGSFSTLEIQRTEQGDSAMYLCASSQSPNYGYTFGSGTRLTVV.

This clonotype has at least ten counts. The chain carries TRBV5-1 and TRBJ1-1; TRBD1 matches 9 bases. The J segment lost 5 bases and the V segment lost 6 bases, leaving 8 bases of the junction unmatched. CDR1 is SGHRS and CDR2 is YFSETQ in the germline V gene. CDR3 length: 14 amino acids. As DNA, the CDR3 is TGCGCCAGCACCTGGGGACAGGGCTGGACTGAAGCTTTCTTT. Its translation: CASTWGQGWTEAFF.

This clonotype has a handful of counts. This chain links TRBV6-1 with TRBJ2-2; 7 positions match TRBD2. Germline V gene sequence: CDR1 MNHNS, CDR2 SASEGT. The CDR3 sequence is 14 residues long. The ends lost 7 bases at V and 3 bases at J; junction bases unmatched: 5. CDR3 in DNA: TGTGCCAGCACTGCGGGGGTACACACCGGGGAGCTGTTTTTT. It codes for CASTAGVHTGELFF.

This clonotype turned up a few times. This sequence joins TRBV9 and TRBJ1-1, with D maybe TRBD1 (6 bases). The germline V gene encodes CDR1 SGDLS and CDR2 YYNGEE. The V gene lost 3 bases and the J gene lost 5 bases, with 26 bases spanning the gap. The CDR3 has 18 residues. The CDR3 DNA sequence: TGTGCCAGCAGCGCGACGGTAGGAAAGGGACACCTGGCTACTGAAGCTTTCTTT. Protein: CASSATVGKGHLATEAFF.

CDR3 in amino acids: CSAKDRSGLNTEAFF. The CDR3 nucleotides read TGCAGTGCTAAAGACAGGAGCGGATTGAACACTGAAGCTTTCTTT. This rearrangement joins TRBV20-1 to TRBJ1-1; TRBD1 might be the D (6 bases). The germline V gene encodes CDR1 DFQATT and CDR2 SNEGSKA (reference sequence). The CDR3 sequence is 15 residues long. V dropped 4 bases and J dropped 0 bases, with 15 bases sitting between them.

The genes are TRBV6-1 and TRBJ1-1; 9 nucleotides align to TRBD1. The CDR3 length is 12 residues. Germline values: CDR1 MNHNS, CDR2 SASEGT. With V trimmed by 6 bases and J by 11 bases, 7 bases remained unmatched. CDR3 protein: CASSRDRAQAFF. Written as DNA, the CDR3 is TGTGCCAGCAGCAGGGACAGGGCCCAGGCTTTCTTT.

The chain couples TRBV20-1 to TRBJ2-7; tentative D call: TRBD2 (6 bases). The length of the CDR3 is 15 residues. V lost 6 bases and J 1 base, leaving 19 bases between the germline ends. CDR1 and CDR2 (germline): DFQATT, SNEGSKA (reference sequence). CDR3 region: CSAPYGGDGSYEQYF. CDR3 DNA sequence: TGCAGTGCCCCGTACGGCGGGGACGGGTCCTACGAGCAGTACTTC.

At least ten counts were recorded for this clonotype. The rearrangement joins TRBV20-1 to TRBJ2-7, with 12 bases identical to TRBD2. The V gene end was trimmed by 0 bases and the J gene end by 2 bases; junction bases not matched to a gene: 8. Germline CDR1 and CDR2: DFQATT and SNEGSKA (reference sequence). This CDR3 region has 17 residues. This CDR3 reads CSARELAGGKFPYEQYF. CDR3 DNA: TGCAGTGCTAGAGAACTAGCGGGGGGCAAATTCCCCTACGAGCAGTACTTC.

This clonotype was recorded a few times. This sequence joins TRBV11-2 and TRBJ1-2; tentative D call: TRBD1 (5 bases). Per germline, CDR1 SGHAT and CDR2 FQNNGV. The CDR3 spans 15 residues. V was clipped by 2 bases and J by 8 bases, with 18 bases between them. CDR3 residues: CASSLWGATVRGYTF. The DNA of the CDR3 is TGTGCCAGCAGCTTATGGGGCGCGACTGTAAGAGGCTACACCTTC.

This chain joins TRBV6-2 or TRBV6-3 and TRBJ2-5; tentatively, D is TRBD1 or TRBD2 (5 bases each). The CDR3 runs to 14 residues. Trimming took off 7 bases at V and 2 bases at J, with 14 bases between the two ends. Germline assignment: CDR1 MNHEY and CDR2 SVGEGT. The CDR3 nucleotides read TGTGCCAGCACCTATGGGGACGCTCAAGAGACCCAGTACTTC. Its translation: CASTYGDAQETQYF.

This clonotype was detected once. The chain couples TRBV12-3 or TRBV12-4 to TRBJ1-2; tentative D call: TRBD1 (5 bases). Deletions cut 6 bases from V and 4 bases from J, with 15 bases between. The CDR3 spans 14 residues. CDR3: CASSAGRRFYGYTF. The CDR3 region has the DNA TGTGCCAGCAGCGCGGGACGGAGATTCTATGGCTACACCTTC.